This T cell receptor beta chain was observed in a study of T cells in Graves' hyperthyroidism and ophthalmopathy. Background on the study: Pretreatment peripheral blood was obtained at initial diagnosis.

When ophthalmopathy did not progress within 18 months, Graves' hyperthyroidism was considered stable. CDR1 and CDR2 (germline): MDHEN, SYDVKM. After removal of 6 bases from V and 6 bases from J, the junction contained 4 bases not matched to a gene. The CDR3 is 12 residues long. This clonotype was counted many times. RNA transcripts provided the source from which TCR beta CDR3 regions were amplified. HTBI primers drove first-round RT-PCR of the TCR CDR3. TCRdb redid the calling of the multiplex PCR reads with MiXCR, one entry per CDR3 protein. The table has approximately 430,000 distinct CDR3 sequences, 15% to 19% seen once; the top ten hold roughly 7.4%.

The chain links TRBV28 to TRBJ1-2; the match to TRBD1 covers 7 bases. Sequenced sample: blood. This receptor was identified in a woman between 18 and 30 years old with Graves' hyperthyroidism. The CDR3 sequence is CASRTGDDGYTF. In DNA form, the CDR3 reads TGTGCCAGCAGAACAGGGGATGATGGCTACACCTTC.